Below, one T cell receptor (beta chain) is given with its context. Antigen: not known. This specimen belongs to a study of cytomegalovirus exposure and HLA in healthy donors. PCR was performed using 60 Vbeta and 13 Jbeta primers. Sequencing used immunoSEQ multiplex PCR; TCRdb keeps in-frame clones, though not all of them. The sample has about 100,000 clones, roughly three quarters seen once. Broader study findings: In vitro assays verified that three CMV-associated chains recognized CMV antigens specifically. Some TCR beta chains (roughly 160 of them) were listed as cytomegalovirus-associated. With high specificity and sensitivity, the classifier reportedly diagnosed cytomegalovirus status.

Sequencing used PBMCs. This sequence originates from a woman between 35 and 50 years old in good health and CMV-seronegative.

CDR3 DNA: TGTGCCAGTAGCCCGGGGGAGACCCAGTACTTC. Translating it yields CASSPGETQYF. V and J are TRBV19 and TRBJ2-5; TRBD2 is a possible D gene (5 bases). The V gene lost 6 bases and the J gene lost 5 bases, with 7 bases spanning the gap. Germline V gives CDR1 LNHDA, CDR2 SQIVND (reference sequence). CDR3 size: 11 residues.